The present TCR beta chain was sequenced within a study of T cell repertoires in cytomegalovirus infection. Looking at the study overall: HLA-B-restricted CMV epitopes that are well studied, plus recently identified HLA-C-restricted ones, were used by the study. Based on public TCR beta signatures, there were indications of CMV infection and of a matching HLA type.

The CDR3 totals 14 residues. V lost 5 bases and J 9 bases, leaving 14 bases between the germline ends. Germline V gene data show CDR1 as MNHEY and CDR2 as SVGEGT. This clonotype was counted a few times. Its specificity is unknown. In TCRdb, the reads were re-called with MiXCR into one record per CDR3 protein. The sample carries approximately 910,000 distinct CDR3 sequences, roughly 31% recorded once. Findings and caveats of the study: HLA-C-restricted TCR beta clonotypes specific for CMV led the ex vivo response. People with CMV and the relevant HLA were identified by cumulative public TCR beta family frequency.

The source is a human donor in good health (CMV status not recorded). Some clones in this sample may be carry-over from other donors' samples. J is TRBJ1-6 and V is TRBV6-2 or TRBV6-3; TRBD1 might be the D (6 bases). The source material was cultured CD8+ T cells from PBMCs, sampled from culture after CMV antigen stimulation. CDR3 nucleotide sequence: TGTGCCAGCAGTCCGGGGGCGAGCGGTTCACCCCTCCACTTT. Translated, it gives CASSPGASGSPLHF.